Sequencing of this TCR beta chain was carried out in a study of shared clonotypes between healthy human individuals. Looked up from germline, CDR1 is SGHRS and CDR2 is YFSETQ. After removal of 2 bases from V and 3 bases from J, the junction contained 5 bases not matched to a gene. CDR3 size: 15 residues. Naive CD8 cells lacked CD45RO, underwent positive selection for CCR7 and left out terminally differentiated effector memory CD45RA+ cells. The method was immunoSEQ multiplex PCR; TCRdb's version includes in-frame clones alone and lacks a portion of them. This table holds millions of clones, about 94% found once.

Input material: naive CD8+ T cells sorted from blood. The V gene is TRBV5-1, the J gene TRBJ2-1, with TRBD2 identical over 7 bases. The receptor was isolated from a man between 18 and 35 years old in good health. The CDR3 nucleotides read TGCGCCAGCAGCTTCGTCAGCGGGGACTACAATGAGCAGTTCTTC. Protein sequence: CASSFVSGDYNEQFF.